This TCR beta chain originates from a study of T cells expressing NK-cell markers. TCRdb reanalyzed the 5' RACE reads and collapses them to one entry per CDR3 protein, without DNA. Its table lists some 390,000 distinct CDR3 sequences. Points from the study as a whole: The CD3+CD56-NKG2C+ fraction of a few donors was likewise dominated by these clonotypes.

This CDR3 has 17 amino acids. Germline loops: CDR1 SEHNR, CDR2 FQNEAQ (reference sequence). Comments on this clonotype: The antigen remains unidentified.

This rearrangement joins TRBV7-9 to TRBJ2-1; TCRdb names TRBD2, which stays unverified in the absence of DNA. Sequences were obtained from blood T cells: a sorted CD56 or NKG2C T cell subset, CD4+ or CD8+ T cells, or bulk PBMC T cells (not recorded which). The TCR was taken from a woman between 45 and 65 years old in good health. This chain's CDR3 is CASSSSKGTSFWNEQFF.